This TCR beta chain was recorded in a study of cytomegalovirus exposure and HLA in healthy donors. Germline V CDR1 and CDR2: SNHLY, FYNNEI. V lost 0 bases, J lost 4 bases, and 5 bases stayed unmatched. CDR3 size: 16 residues. The assay was immunoSEQ multiplex PCR, and TCRdb's table has in-frame clones only and misses some. The table lists fewer than 350,000 clones, roughly 90% of them singletons. The V gene is TRBV2, the J gene TRBJ2-5, with 10 positions matching TRBD2. This sequence was found in a woman under 30 in good health and CMV-seronegative. The sequenced sample was PBMCs. CDR3 nucleotides: TGTGCCAGCAGTGAAGCGGTATCTAGCGGGAGAGAGACCCAGTACTTC. Amino acids: CASSEAVSSGRETQYF.